These 9 T cell receptor beta chains share one sample of origin, sequenced in a study of cytomegalovirus exposure and HLA in healthy donors. Both 60 Vbeta primers and 13 Jbeta primers went into the PCR. Only in-frame clones appear in the TCRdb table, and some are missing; sequencing was by immunoSEQ multiplex PCR. This sample has about 130,000 clones; 74% occur once, and the top ten carry under 8.5%. Source material: PBMCs. All receptors come from a male donor in good health and CMV-seronegative.

This clone was counted a single time. The rearrangement uses TRBV5-1 and TRBJ1-3, with 9 bases lining up with TRBD1. The CDR3 is 18 amino acids. Unmatched junction bases numbered 7, after V lost 0 bases and J lost 0 bases. Germline lookup yields CDR1 SGHRS and CDR2 YFSETQ. The CDR3 DNA follows: TGCGCCAGCAGCTTGGCCAAAGGACAGGGGTTCTCTGGAAACACCATATATTTT. Its protein is CASSLAKGQGFSGNTIYF.

This chain connects TRBV30 to TRBJ1-5; 9 bases map to TRBD1. After removal of 1 base from V and 6 bases from J, the junction contained 4 bases not matched to a gene. The CDR3 extends over 14 amino acids. Germline V CDR1 and CDR2: GTSNPN, SVGIG (reference sequence). The CDR3 here is CAWSGGQGGQPQHF. The CDR3, as DNA: TGTGCCTGGAGTGGGGGACAGGGAGGTCAGCCCCAGCATTTT.

The rearrangement links TRBV27 to TRBJ2-3; TRBD2 aligns across 8 bases. The CDR3 is 16 amino acids. Germline V gene lookup returns CDR1 MNHEY and CDR2 SMNVEV (reference sequence). V trimming: 5 bases; J trimming: 2 bases; junction bases outside the gene matches: 9. The CDR3 is CASSPVAGIPTDTQYF. The CDR3 nucleotides are TGTGCCAGCAGTCCGGTAGCGGGAATACCCACAGATACGCAGTATTTT.

The chain recombines TRBV28 with TRBJ1-6, with D uncertain. Germline V gene lookup returns CDR1 MDHEN and CDR2 SYDVKM. The CDR3 runs 15 residues. V gave up 7 bases and J gave up 0 bases, with 10 bases separating them. The CDR3 region has the DNA TGTGCCAGCACCTCGGGTAGCTCCTATAATTCACCCCTCCACTTT. Translation gives CASTSGSSYNSPLHF.

J is TRBJ2-3 and V is TRBV6-4; tentative D call: TRBD1 (5 bases). V lost 4 bases and J 10 bases, leaving 12 bases between the germline ends. The CDR3 extends over 12 amino acids. The germline gives CDR1 MRHNA, CDR2 SNTAGT. The CDR3 coding sequence is TGTGCCAGCAGTGTGGGCCAAGGGGCGCAGTATTTT. It specifies CASSVGQGAQYF.

The chain has TRBV6-5 and TRBJ1-5; D remains unclear. The CDR3 loop spans 13 amino acids. Trimming shortened V by 3 bases and J by 5 bases, and 8 bases separated the two germline ends. Germline V gene lookup returns CDR1 MNHEY and CDR2 SVGAGI. The CDR3 sequence is CASSYLEDQPQHF. The CDR3 DNA is TGTGCCAGCAGTTATCTAGAGGATCAGCCCCAGCATTTT.

The V call is TRBV27, the J call TRBJ2-3; a possible D gene is TRBD2 (5 bases). V gave up 7 bases and J gave up 1 base, with 6 bases separating them. This CDR3 has 12 amino acids. Germline V gene lookup returns CDR1 MNHEY and CDR2 SMNVEV (reference sequence). The CDR3 coding sequence is TGTGCCAGCAAGAGGGGCACAGATACGCAGTATTTT. Residues: CASKRGTDTQYF.

The chain couples TRBV7-2 to TRBJ1-4; D possibly corresponds to TRBD1 (5 bases). V lost 2 bases to trimming and J lost 4 bases, with 8 bases between them. The CDR3 contains 14 residues. Germline CDR1 and CDR2: SGHTA and FQGNSA. The CDR3 loop reads CASSLSQVNEKLFF. The CDR3 DNA reads TGTGCCAGCAGCTTATCACAGGTTAATGAAAAACTGTTTTTT.

This clone was observed a handful of times. The V gene is TRBV4-3, the J gene TRBJ2-7; TRBD1 aligns across 8 bases. Germline assignment: CDR1 LGHNA and CDR2 YSLEER. V was clipped by 4 bases and J by 0 bases; unmatched bases: 5. The CDR3 runs 15 residues. In nucleotides, the CDR3 is TGCGCCAGCAGCCTCGACAGGGGAAGCTCCTACGAGCAGTACTTC. Protein sequence: CASSLDRGSSYEQYF.